This TCR beta chain was captured in a study of response to subunit inactivated influenza vaccine. Study-level results: Few new T cells, the authors suggested, are recruited by each seasonal influenza vaccination.

TCRdb ran MiXCR on the RT-PCR reads and lists one entry per CDR3 protein. The sample lists about 700,000 distinct CDR3 sequences, about 14% occurring once. As to this clonotype: Antigen unknown.

Sequenced material: PBMCs from blood, taken around 14 days before vaccination. This receptor was identified in a man in his forties or fifties who received an inactivated influenza vaccine.

The DNA for the CDR3 is TGTGCCTGGAGTGACATTAGGCCAGGGGGTCCCTCCTACGAGCAGTACTTC. It yields the protein CAWSDIRPGGPSYEQYF. This sequence joins TRBV30 and TRBJ2-7; 7 nucleotides align to TRBD1. Per the germline V gene, CDR1 is GTSNPN and CDR2 is SVGIG (reference sequence). This CDR3 spans 17 amino acids. V dropped 1 base and J dropped 0; count of bases not matched to a gene: 12. The variable domain in full, with the rest retrieved from reference TRBV30 and TRBJ2-7, is SQTIHQWPATLVQPVGSPLSLECTVEGTSNPNLYWYRQAAGRGLQLLFYSVGIGQISSEVPQNLSASRPQDRQFILSSKKLLLSDSGFYLCAWSDIRPGGPSYEQYFGPGTRLTVT.